Described below is a single TCR beta chain sequence and its context. The V and J ends lost 6 bases and 5 bases respectively, with 11 bases between them. CDR3 size: 12 residues. Germline V gives CDR1 SGHTS, CDR2 YDEGEE. This sample is part of a study of cytomegalovirus exposure and HLA in healthy donors. Study-level information: For the roughly 390 genotyped donors, roughly 81% fell within the Caucasian-associated ancestry cluster.

With 60 Vbeta and 13 Jbeta primers, the PCR was carried out. Produced via immunoSEQ multiplex PCR; TCRdb's table is partial and in-frame only. The sample holds about 120,000 clones; about 59% are singletons and the top ten take roughly 9.7%. The receptor's source is a woman aged 40 to 50 in good health and CMV-seropositive. The rearrangement uses TRBV5-8 and TRBJ2-5; no clear D. The sequenced material came from PBMCs. In DNA, the CDR3 is TGTGCCAGCACTTTGCCGGAGGAGACCCAGTACTTC. It specifies CASTLPEETQYF.